The table lists the clone carrying this T cell receptor beta chain with a few counts. Trimming stripped 3 bases from V and 0 bases from J, with 12 bases between. In germline, CDR1 is MNHEY, CDR2 SMNVEV (reference sequence). The CDR3 contains 16 residues. This entry belongs to a study of blood T cells in healthy people across ages. A second PCR of 7 to 11 cycles used a sample-barcoded 5' primer and a J-beta primer mix. Each CDR3 protein gets one entry after TCRdb re-called the 5' RACE reads with MiXCR. The sample gives roughly 1.6 million distinct CDR3 sequences, almost 35% of which show up once; about 10% is in the top ten.

J is TRBJ2-1 and V is TRBV27, with D perhaps matching TRBD2 (5 bases). This TCR derives from a woman aged 25-40 years in good health. The sample was blood. CDR3 sequence (DNA): TGTGCCAGCAGTTTCGAGGGCCCGAGCTCCTACAATGAGCAGTTCTTC. Translating it yields CASSFEGPSSYNEQFF.